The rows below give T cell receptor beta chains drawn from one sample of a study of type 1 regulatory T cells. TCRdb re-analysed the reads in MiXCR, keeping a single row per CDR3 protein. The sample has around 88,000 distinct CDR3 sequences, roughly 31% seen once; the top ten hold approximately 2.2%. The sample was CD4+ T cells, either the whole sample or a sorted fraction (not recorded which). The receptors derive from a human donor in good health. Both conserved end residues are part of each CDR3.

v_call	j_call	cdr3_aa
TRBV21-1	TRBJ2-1	CASSRRAGLAGPSSYNEQFF
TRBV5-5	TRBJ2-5	CAGRETVNQETQYF
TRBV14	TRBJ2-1	CASSQVGGTSGSNEQFF
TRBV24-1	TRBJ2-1	CATSDLHRGGVRSETPF
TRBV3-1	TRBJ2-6	CASSQEGTGANVLTF
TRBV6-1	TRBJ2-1	CASSAQTSGSLVNEQFF
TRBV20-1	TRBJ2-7	CSARTLHSYEQYF
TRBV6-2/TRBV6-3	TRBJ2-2	CASSYSLDRGRSTGELFF
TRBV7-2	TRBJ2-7	CASSLGPEQYF
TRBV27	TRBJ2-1	CASSLERLAGGGNEQFF
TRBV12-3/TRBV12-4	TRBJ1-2	CASSLGGLPGYTF
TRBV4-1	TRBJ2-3	CASSQVVVEDTQYF
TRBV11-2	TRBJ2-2	CASSSPTSGRAAGELFF
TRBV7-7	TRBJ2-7	CASSADAAYEQYF
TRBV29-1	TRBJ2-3	CSVLAGGTDTQYF
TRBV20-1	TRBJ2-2	CSARVGGTNTGELFF
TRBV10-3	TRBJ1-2	CAISDPTDGYTF
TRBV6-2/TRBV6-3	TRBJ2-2	CASRDPGLAPGELFF
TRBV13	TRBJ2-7	CASSRKRYSSYEQYF
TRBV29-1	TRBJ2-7	CSVVEMGQGKHEQYF